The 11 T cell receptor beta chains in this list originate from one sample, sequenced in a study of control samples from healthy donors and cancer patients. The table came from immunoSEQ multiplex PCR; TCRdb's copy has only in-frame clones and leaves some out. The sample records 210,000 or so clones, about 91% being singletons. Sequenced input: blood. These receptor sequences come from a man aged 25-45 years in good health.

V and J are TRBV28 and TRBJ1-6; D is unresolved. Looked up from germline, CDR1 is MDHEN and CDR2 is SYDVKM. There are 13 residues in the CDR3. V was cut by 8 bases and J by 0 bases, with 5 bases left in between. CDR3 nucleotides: TGTGCCAGCGATAGCTCCTATAATTCACCCCTCCACTTT. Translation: CASDSSYNSPLHF. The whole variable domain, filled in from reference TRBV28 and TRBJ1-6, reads DVKVTQSSRYLVKRTGEKVFLECVQDMDHENMFWYRQDPGLGLRLIYFSYDVKMKEKGDIPEGYSVSREKKERFSLILESASTNQTSMYLCASDSSYNSPLHFGNGTRLTVT.

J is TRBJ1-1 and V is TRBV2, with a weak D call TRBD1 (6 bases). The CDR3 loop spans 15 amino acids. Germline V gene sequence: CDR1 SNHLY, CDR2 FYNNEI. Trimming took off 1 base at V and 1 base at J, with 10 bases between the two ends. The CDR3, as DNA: TGTGCCAGCAGTGAAGGTCAGGGGCCGAACACTGAAGCTTTCTTT. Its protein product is CASSEGQGPNTEAFF.

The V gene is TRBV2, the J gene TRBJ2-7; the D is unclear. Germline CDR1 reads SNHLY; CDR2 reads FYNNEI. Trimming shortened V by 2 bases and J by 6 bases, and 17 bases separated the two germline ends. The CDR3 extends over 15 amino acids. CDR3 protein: CASSEYLESTSEQYF. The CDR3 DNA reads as TGTGCCAGCAGTGAATATCTAGAATCCACCTCCGAGCAGTACTTC.

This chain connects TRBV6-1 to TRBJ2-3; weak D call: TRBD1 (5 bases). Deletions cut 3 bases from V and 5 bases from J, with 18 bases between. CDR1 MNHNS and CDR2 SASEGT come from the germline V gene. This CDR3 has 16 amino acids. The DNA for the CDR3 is TGTGCCAGCAGTGATCCGCCGGGCCTTAGGGGAGATACGCAGTATTTT. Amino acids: CASSDPPGLRGDTQYF.

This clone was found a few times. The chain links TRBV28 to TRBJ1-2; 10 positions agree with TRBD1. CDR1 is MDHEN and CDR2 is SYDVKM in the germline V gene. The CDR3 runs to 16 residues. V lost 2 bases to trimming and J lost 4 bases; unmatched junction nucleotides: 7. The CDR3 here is CASSLTTRDRGYGYTF. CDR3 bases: TGTGCCAGCAGTTTAACAACGAGGGACAGGGGCTATGGCTACACCTTC.

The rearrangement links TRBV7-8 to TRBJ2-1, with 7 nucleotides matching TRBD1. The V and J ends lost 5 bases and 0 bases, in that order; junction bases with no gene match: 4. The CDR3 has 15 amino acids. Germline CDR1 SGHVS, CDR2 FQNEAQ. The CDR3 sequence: CASSDDRASYNEQFF. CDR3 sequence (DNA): TGTGCCAGCAGCGACGACAGGGCCTCCTACAATGAGCAGTTCTTC.

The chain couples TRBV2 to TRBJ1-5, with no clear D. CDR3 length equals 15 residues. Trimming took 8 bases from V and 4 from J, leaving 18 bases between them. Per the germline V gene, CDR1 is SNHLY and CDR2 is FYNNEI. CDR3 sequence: CASLDGRLWNQPQHF. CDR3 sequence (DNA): TGTGCCAGCCTGGACGGGAGGCTATGGAATCAGCCCCAGCATTTT.

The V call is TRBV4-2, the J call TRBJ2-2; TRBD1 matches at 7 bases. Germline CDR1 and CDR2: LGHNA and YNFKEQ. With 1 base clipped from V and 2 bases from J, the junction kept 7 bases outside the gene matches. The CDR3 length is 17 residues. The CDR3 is CASSQVPGQSNTGELFF. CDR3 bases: TGTGCCAGCAGCCAAGTCCCGGGACAGAGTAACACCGGGGAGCTGTTTTTT.

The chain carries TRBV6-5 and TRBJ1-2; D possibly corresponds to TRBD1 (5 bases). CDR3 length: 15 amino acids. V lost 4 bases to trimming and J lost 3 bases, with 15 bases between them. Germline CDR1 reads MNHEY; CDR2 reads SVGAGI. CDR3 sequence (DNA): TGTGCCAGCAGTTCGCGGGGCCCGAGGGACTATGGCTACACCTTC. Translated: CASSSRGPRDYGYTF.

For the CDR3, the DNA is TGTGCCAGCAGCGTAACAGGGGGTAACACCATATATTTT. Encoded protein: CASSVTGGNTIYF. V usage is TRBV9 and J usage is TRBJ1-3; the match to TRBD1 covers 8 bases. V trimming: 1 base; J trimming: 7 bases; junction bases outside the gene matches: 1. The CDR3 totals 13 residues. Germline V gene data show CDR1 as SGDLS and CDR2 as YYNGEE.

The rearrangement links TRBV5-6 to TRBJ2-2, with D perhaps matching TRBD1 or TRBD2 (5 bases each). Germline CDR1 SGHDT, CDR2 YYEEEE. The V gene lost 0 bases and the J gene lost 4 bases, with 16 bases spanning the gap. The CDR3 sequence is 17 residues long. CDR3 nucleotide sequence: TGTGCCAGCAGCTTGGGTTTTGGGGGTTCATTCACCGGGGAGCTGTTTTTT. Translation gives CASSLGFGGSFTGELFF.